This TCR beta chain was identified in a study of T cell changes during pregnancy in multiple sclerosis. Generated by immunoSEQ multiplex PCR, the TCRdb table keeps only in-frame clones and is missing some. Of about 110,000 clones in the sample, roughly nine tenths were seen once. Trimming cost V 3 bases and J 2 bases, with 10 bases left between them. The CDR3 spans 14 residues. Germline CDR1 SGDLS, CDR2 YYNGEE. The chain combines TRBV9 with TRBJ2-3; a weak D match, TRBD2 (5 bases). The sequencing here drew on peripheral blood, taken after pregnancy. The receptor's source is a female donor with multiple sclerosis, enrolled in a pregnancy study. CDR3 sequence reads: CASSATSTTDTQYF. CDR3 in DNA: TGTGCCAGCAGCGCAACTAGTACCACAGATACGCAGTATTTT.